The 7 T cell receptor beta chains listed next were all sequenced from one sample in a study of cytomegalovirus exposure and HLA in healthy donors (dated by TCRdb to about 2017). The library relied on the immunoSEQ multiplex PCR assay. The multiplex PCR relied on a mix of 60 forward primers for TCR Vbeta segments and 13 reverse primers for TCR Jbeta segments. What TCRdb holds here is the immuneACCESS table cut down to in-frame rearrangements. Part of the clones is not present; checked against another copy, under half of the missing clones reflect an unresolved V gene, and the others are unexplained. Within this sample are 95,000 to 110,000 clones, with 76% of them counted one time only. Around 10% of the sample lies in the top ten. The sequenced material came from PBMCs. The receptors were gathered from a woman younger than 35 in good health and CMV-seropositive.

The chain employs TRBV7-2 and TRBJ2-1, with 8 bases fitting TRBD2. Germline CDR1 and CDR2: SGHTA and FQGNSA. Trimming at V came to 2 bases and at J to 0 bases, leaving 9 bases not matched to a gene. This CDR3 spans 18 amino acids. CDR3 nucleotides: TGTGCCAGCAGCTTAATTAGGGCTAGCGGGCCCTCCTACAATGAGCAGTTCTTC. It encodes CASSLIRASGPSYNEQFF. The full variable domain, completed using reference TRBV7-2 and TRBJ2-1, is GAGVSQSPSNKVTEKGKDVELRCDPISGHTALYWYRQSLGQGLEFLIYFQGNSAPDKSGLPSDRFSAERTGGSVSTLTIQRTQQEDSAVYLCASSLIRASGPSYNEQFFGPGTRLTVL.

The chain couples TRBV5-1 to TRBJ1-4, with 10 bases lining up with TRBD1. Germline V gene sequence: CDR1 SGHRS, CDR2 YFSETQ. The CDR3 contains 17 residues. V lost 1 base, J lost 2 bases, and 5 bases stayed unmatched. CDR3 in amino acids: CASSLRQDRGTNEKLFF. The DNA of the CDR3 is TGCGCCAGCAGCTTGAGGCAGGACAGGGGGACTAATGAAAAACTGTTTTTT.

This clone was recorded a few times. The chain is built from TRBV7-2 and TRBJ2-2, with a weak D call TRBD2 (5 bases). The CDR3 is 14 amino acids. The germline CDR1 and CDR2 sequences are SGHTA and FQGNSA. V was trimmed by 1 base and J by 5 bases, leaving 8 bases between them. Written as DNA, the CDR3 is TGTGCCAGCAGCTTAGTCACTAGAACCGGGGAGCTGTTTTTT. Its protein product is CASSLVTRTGELFF.

This clone came up a few times. The chain combines TRBV9 with TRBJ1-5; tentatively, D is TRBD1 (6 bases). Germline CDR1 is SGDLS and CDR2 is YYNGEE. The CDR3 consists of 15 residues. Trimming cost V 0 bases and J 3 bases, with 10 bases left between them. The CDR3 DNA sequence: TGTGCCAGCAGCGTAGGGTCAGGGGCCAATCAGCCCCAGCATTTT. The encoded protein is CASSVGSGANQPQHF. The variable domain in full, completed from reference TRBV9 and TRBJ1-5, reads DSGVTQTPKHLITATGQRVTLRCSPRSGDLSVYWYQQSLDQGLQFLIQYYNGEERAKGNILERFSAQQFPDLHSELNLSSLELGDSALYFCASSVGSGANQPQHFGDGTRLSIL.

The chain joins TRBV11-3 to TRBJ2-3; 16 bases fit TRBD2. V shed 0 bases and J 6 bases; nucleotides not matched to a gene: 6. Germline loops: CDR1 SGHNT, CDR2 YENEEA. This CDR3 comprises 18 residues. This CDR3 is CASSLERRGLAGGDTQYF. In DNA, the CDR3 is TGTGCCAGCAGCTTAGAGCGTCGGGGACTAGCGGGAGGGGATACGCAGTATTTT.

This clone was counted a few times. The rearrangement joins TRBV6-5 to TRBJ1-3; TRBD1 matches 7 bases. From germline, CDR1 is MNHEY and CDR2 SVGAGI. After removal of 6 bases from V and 1 base from J, the junction contained 3 bases not matched to a gene. The CDR3 length is 14 residues. CDR3 in amino acids: CASSTQGSGNTIYF. The DNA of the CDR3 is TGTGCCAGCAGCACACAGGGGTCTGGAAACACCATATATTTT.

The J gene is TRBJ1-4, the V gene TRBV7-8; the D is unclear. Germline CDR1 reads SGHVS; CDR2 reads FQNEAQ. CDR3 length: 14 amino acids. Trimming removed 1 base from V and 3 bases from J, with 6 bases in between. The CDR3 loop reads CASSLGLANEKLFF. The DNA of the CDR3 is TGTGCCAGCAGCTTAGGACTGGCTAATGAAAAACTGTTTTTT. Full variable domain (missing parts from reference TRBV7-8 and TRBJ1-4): GAGVSQSPRYKVAKRGQDVALRCDPISGHVSLFWYQQALGQGPEFLTYFQNEAQLDKSGLPSDRFFAERPEGSVSTLKIQRTQQEDSAVYLCASSLGLANEKLFFGSGTQLSVL.